A selection of T cell receptor beta chains follows, all from one sample in a study of CD8 T cells in Susac syndrome. One entry per CDR3 protein results from TCRdb running MiXCR on the immunoSEQ multiplex PCR reads. The profile shows about 100,000 distinct CDR3 sequences, 95% of them singletons. Material for sequencing was CD8+ T cells from PBMCs. The receptor set was obtained from a human donor with Susac syndrome. Both conserved end residues are trimmed from each CDR3. Fields, in order: V gene, CDR3 protein.

V: TRBV29-1; CDR3: SVLSGSSYNEQF
V: TRBV20-1; CDR3: SADGDRALHSNQPQH
V: TRBV5-4; CDR3: ASSFEGVGAYEQY
V: TRBV7-9; CDR3: ASSLDGYT
V: TRBV9; CDR3: ASSVLGGPGELF
V: TRBV15; CDR3: ATRGTDTQY
V: TRBV15; CDR3: ATRSNEKLF
V: TRBV12-3/TRBV12-4; CDR3: ASSFGRGYEQY
V: TRBV27; CDR3: ASSPSGGGYT
V: TRBV7-9; CDR3: ASSLGIKTNEAF
V: TRBV24-1; CDR3: ATSETGTSDRREQF
V: TRBV24-1; CDR3: ATTTSGSTDTQY
V: TRBV25-1; CDR3: ASSFPSGVTDTQY
V: TRBV4-1; CDR3: ASSQVLYLDEQY
V: TRBV5-8; CDR3: ASRQLAGGGRTDTQY
V: TRBV3-1; CDR3: ASSQDAGNTEAF
V: TRBV6-2/TRBV6-3; CDR3: ASSPQGIAKNIQY
V: TRBV2; CDR3: ASLQGSNQPQH
V: TRBV4-1; CDR3: ASSQEALAEVDTQY
V: TRBV5-6; CDR3: ASSSDGSVQTQY
V: TRBV29-1; CDR3: SVVRRGNTEAF
V: TRBV3-1; CDR3: ASSLGGALSYEQY
V: TRBV29-1; CDR3: SAEQQGWGETQY